A selection of T cell receptor beta chains follows, all from one sample in a study of CD8+CD57+ T cells in acquired aplastic anemia. TCRdb independently ran MiXCR on the reads; one entry per CDR3 protein. This sample has approximately 200,000 distinct CDR3 sequences, with roughly 50% found just once. The sample taken for sequencing was sorted CD4+, CD8+, or CD8+CD57+ T cells (not recorded which) from PBMCs. These receptors were obtained from a human donor with aplastic anemia. The conserved cysteine and the conserved F or W are not part of the CDR3 here.

v_gene: TRBV9; CDR3aa: ASATSGGSPLH
v_gene: TRBV5-8; CDR3aa: ASSPGTSDEQY
v_gene: TRBV7-3; CDR3aa: ASSPGLAGPTYNEQF
v_gene: TRBV19; CDR3aa: ASRSPGTEAF
v_gene: TRBV18; CDR3aa: ASSPLTDSQETQY
v_gene: TRBV6-1; CDR3aa: ASSALLRDTQY
v_gene: TRBV6-4; CDR3aa: ASSSREGLN
v_gene: TRBV5-6; CDR3aa: ASSVASGDSPISPLH
v_gene: TRBV7-9; CDR3aa: ASSLGQNEKLF
v_gene: TRBV5-1; CDR3aa: ASSHGLSTDTQY
v_gene: TRBV2; CDR3aa: ASKRETQPGSDTQY
v_gene: TRBV7-7; CDR3aa: ASSPVAGTHEQF
v_gene: TRBV20-1; CDR3aa: SAYDRGWGDEQY
v_gene: TRBV6-1; CDR3aa: ASSPGTGEDTQY
v_gene: TRBV18; CDR3aa: ASSPWVSGVSGANVLT